The rows below give T cell receptor beta chains drawn from one sample of a study of tumor and adjacent non-tumor tissue in lung cancer. TCRdb re-analysed the multiplex PCR reads in MiXCR, keeping a single row per CDR3 protein. The profile shows fewer than 85,000 distinct CDR3 sequences, around 75% of them singletons. The sequencing sample was made of lung tumor tissue. These receptors came from a woman aged 50 to 60 with non-small cell lung cancer. CDR3s include the opening cysteine and the closing phenylalanine or tryptophan. D genes are given only for firm matches. Clone size, where shown, is once, few, many, or a class for clones that have expanded.

j_call: TRBJ1-2
d_call: NA
v_call: TRBV29-1
clone_size: NA
cdr3_nt: TGCAGCGTCGATGGCATCAATTATGGCTACACCTTC
cdr3_aa: CSVDGINYGYTF

j_call: TRBJ1-6
d_call: NA
v_call: TRBV6-4
clone_size: many
cdr3_nt: TGTGCCAGCAGCCGGGATTTCGATTCACCCCTCCACTTT
cdr3_aa: CASSRDFDSPLHF

j_call: TRBJ2-7
d_call: NA
v_call: TRBV6-5
clone_size: NA
cdr3_nt: TGTGCCAGCAGAGGGAGGCTGGACGAGCAGTACTTC
cdr3_aa: CASRGRLDEQYF

j_call: TRBJ2-3
d_call: NA
v_call: TRBV6-1
clone_size: NA
cdr3_nt: TGTGCCAGCAGTGTCTCTCAGACCAACACAGATACGCAGTATTTT
cdr3_aa: CASSVSQTNTDTQYF

j_call: TRBJ2-2
d_call: NA
v_call: TRBV4-1
clone_size: NA
cdr3_nt: TGCGCCAGTAGCCTAGTTACTAGATTTCGCATCGGGGAGCTGTTTTTT
cdr3_aa: CASSLVTRFRIGELFF

j_call: TRBJ2-3
d_call: TRBD2
v_call: TRBV20-1
clone_size: NA
cdr3_nt: TGCAGTGCTATAGTGGGAGGGCCTTCAATAGATACACAGTATTTT
cdr3_aa: CSAIVGGPSIDTQYF

j_call: TRBJ1-6
d_call: NA
v_call: TRBV20-1
clone_size: NA
cdr3_nt: TGCAGCGGTCTGTCGGGGCGCGAGTTTTCACGCCTCCACTTT
cdr3_aa: CSGLSGREFSRLHF

j_call: TRBJ2-1
d_call: TRBD2
v_call: TRBV29-1
clone_size: medium-sized
cdr3_nt: TGCAGCGCGGTTCTAGCGGGAGTTTTTAATGAGCAGTTCTTC
cdr3_aa: CSAVLAGVFNEQFF

j_call: TRBJ2-1
d_call: NA
v_call: TRBV6-1
clone_size: NA
cdr3_nt: TGTGTCAGCAGTGAAAATGGGTATGAGCATTTCTTC
cdr3_aa: CVSSENGYEHFF

j_call: TRBJ2-2
d_call: TRBD2
v_call: TRBV11-1
clone_size: NA
cdr3_nt: TGTGCTAGCAACTATCAGCGGGAGGGCACCGGGGAGCTGCTTTTT
cdr3_aa: CASNYQREGTGELLF

j_call: TRBJ2-7
d_call: TRBD2
v_call: TRBV20-1
clone_size: NA
cdr3_nt: TGCAGTGTTAGAGATCGGATAGCGGGAGGGCCCTACGAGCAGTACTTC
cdr3_aa: CSVRDRIAGGPYEQYF

j_call: TRBJ2-1
d_call: NA
v_call: TRBV29-1
clone_size: NA
cdr3_nt: TGCAGCGTTGAGACTCTCCTAACGGGAATGGATGAGCAGTTCTTC
cdr3_aa: CSVETLLTGMDEQFF

j_call: TRBJ1-1
d_call: TRBD1
v_call: TRBV10-3
clone_size: once
cdr3_nt: TGTGCCATCAACACTCCGGGACAGGGGAATACTGAAGCTTTCTTT
cdr3_aa: CAINTPGQGNTEAFF

j_call: TRBJ1-1
d_call: NA
v_call: TRBV29-1
clone_size: NA
cdr3_nt: TGCAGCGTTGGGAAGGGTCCGATGAACACTGAAGCTGTCTTT
cdr3_aa: CSVGKGPMNTEAVF

j_call: TRBJ2-5
d_call: NA
v_call: TRBV4-1
clone_size: NA
cdr3_nt: TGCGCCAGCAGCCAAGCCAAGAGAATCGGCCAAAATACCCAGTACTTC
cdr3_aa: CASSQAKRIGQNTQYF

j_call: TRBJ1-2
d_call: NA
v_call: TRBV20-1
clone_size: NA
cdr3_nt: TGCAGTGCTCCAATGAACGTGTTGGGGTATGGCTGCACCTTC
cdr3_aa: CSAPMNVLGYGCTF

j_call: TRBJ2-1
d_call: NA
v_call: TRBV10-1
clone_size: many
cdr3_nt: TGCGCCAGCAGTGAAACGGGGTTAACTCCCCAGTTCTTC
cdr3_aa: CASSETGLTPQFF

j_call: TRBJ2-2
d_call: NA
v_call: TRBV6-2/TRBV6-3
clone_size: NA
cdr3_nt: TGTGCCAGCAGTTATTCCGACACCGCGGAGCTATTTTTT
cdr3_aa: CASSYSDTAELFF

j_call: TRBJ2-1
d_call: NA
v_call: TRBV20-1
clone_size: NA
cdr3_nt: TGCAATGCTAGCTTCGGGGGAGGCTACGATGAACAGTTCTTC
cdr3_aa: CNASFGGGYDEQFF

j_call: TRBJ2-7
d_call: TRBD2
v_call: TRBV29-1
clone_size: NA
cdr3_nt: TGTAGCGCCGCGGGGGGCTGCGAGCAGTACTTC
cdr3_aa: CSAAGGCEQYF

j_call: TRBJ2-1
d_call: NA
v_call: TRBV29-1
clone_size: few
cdr3_nt: TGCAACGTTGATAGGAAGGGGGACAATGAGCAGTTCTTC
cdr3_aa: CNVDRKGDNEQFF

j_call: TRBJ2-5
d_call: TRBD1
v_call: TRBV12-3/TRBV12-4
clone_size: NA
cdr3_nt: TGTATCAGCAGCCCGGGACAGGGTTGGGAGACCCAGTACTTC
cdr3_aa: CISSPGQGWETQYF

j_call: TRBJ2-3
d_call: NA
v_call: TRBV9
clone_size: NA
cdr3_nt: TGTCCCAGCAACGTTAGGGGGGAGAGGACAGATACGCAGTATTTT
cdr3_aa: CPSNVRGERTDTQYF

j_call: TRBJ2-1
d_call: TRBD1
v_call: TRBV6-6
clone_size: NA
cdr3_nt: TGTGCCAGCAGTTACTCAGCTCAAATGATTCGGGACAGGGGGTACATTGAGCAGTTCTTC
cdr3_aa: CASSYSAQMIRDRGYIEQFF

j_call: TRBJ2-7
d_call: TRBD1
v_call: TRBV20-1
clone_size: NA
cdr3_nt: TGCAGTTCCAGAACCGGGACAGCGTACAGCTCCTACGAGCAGTATTTC
cdr3_aa: CSSRTGTAYSSYEQYF